A single sample gave rise to the 23 T cell receptor beta chains below, sequenced in a study of OX40 agonist ivuxolimab in advanced cancers. Libraries came from the immunoSEQ multiplex PCR assay. Imported from immuneACCESS, the table was reduced by TCRdb to in-frame sequences with V and J called. These copies leave out some clones; in studies compared against another copy, an unresolved V gene accounts for under half, and the cause of the remainder is not known. Recorded for this sample are some 45,000 clones; around 87% of them occurred a single time. Roughly 4.5% of the sample goes to the ten largest clones. The source material was CD4+ or CD8+ T cells sorted from blood, sampled in a trial of the OX40 agonist ivuxolimab. The receptor set was obtained from an adult with an advanced solid tumor such as melanoma, head and neck, liver or kidney cancer.

The chain links TRBV2 to TRBJ1-2; D is perhaps TRBD1 (6 bases). The CDR3 spans 13 residues. Per germline, CDR1 SNHLY and CDR2 FYNNEI. V gave up 5 bases and J gave up 5 bases, with 12 bases separating them. CDR3 sequence: CASSQDRQYGYTF. As DNA, the CDR3 is TGTGCCAGCAGTCAGGACAGACAGTATGGCTACACCTTC.

The gene calls are TRBV5-8 and TRBJ2-3; 12 bases are a match to TRBD2. The CDR3 is 16 amino acids. V dropped 4 bases and J dropped 1; count of bases not matched to a gene: 4. The germline V gene has CDR1 SGHTS and CDR2 YDEGEE. CDR3 sequence (DNA): TGTGCCAGCAGCCCCAGGACTAGCGGGGGCACAGATACGCAGTATTTT. Translating gives CASSPRTSGGTDTQYF.

This clone has just a few counts. V is TRBV11-2 and J is TRBJ2-7; 12 bases are a match to TRBD1. Trimming cost V 5 bases and J 6 bases; bases outside gene matches: 5. Germline CDR1 is SGHAT and CDR2 is FQNNGV. This CDR3 region has 14 residues. In nucleotides, the CDR3 is TGTGCCAGCAGCATGGGACAGGGGGCGCGCGAGCAGTACTTC. Its protein product is CASSMGQGAREQYF.

The chain carries TRBV28 and TRBJ2-3, with D tentatively TRBD2 (6 bases). V lost 5 bases and J lost 14, with 17 bases in between. The CDR3 has 12 amino acids. The germline gives CDR1 MDHEN, CDR2 SYDVKM. CDR3 DNA: TGTGCCAGCAGTCCCTCGGCCCGGGGGTCGTATTTT. Residues: CASSPSARGSYF.

The CDR3 DNA reads TGCAGCGTACGGGACGAAACTAACTATGGCTACACCTTC. It codes for CSVRDETNYGYTF. The genes are TRBV29-1 and TRBJ1-2; tentative D call: TRBD1 (5 bases). V shed 6 bases and J shed 0 bases, with 11 bases lying between them. Germline CDR1 SQVTM, CDR2 ANQGSEA. The CDR3 length is 13 residues. Drawing the rest from reference TRBV29-1 and TRBJ1-2, the complete variable domain is SAVISQKPSRDICQRGTSLTIQCQVDSQVTMMFWYRQQPGQSLTLIATANQGSEATYESGFVIDKFPISRPNLTFSTLTVSNMSPEDSSIYLCSVRDETNYGYTFGSGTRLTVV.

The rearrangement joins TRBV7-2 to TRBJ2-6, with unresolved D. This CDR3 is built from 14 residues. Trimming cost V 5 bases and J 11 bases, with 16 bases left between them. Germline lookup yields CDR1 SGHTA and CDR2 FQGNSA. CDR3 amino acids: CASSPPAGSHVLTF. The CDR3 DNA reads as TGTGCCAGCAGCCCCCCCGCTGGATCCCACGTCCTGACTTTC.

V usage is TRBV2 and J usage is TRBJ2-4; 11 nucleotides align to TRBD2. Trimming removed 4 bases from V and 9 bases from J; junction bases left unmatched: 5. This CDR3 contains 14 residues. Germline CDR1 and CDR2: SNHLY and FYNNEI. In DNA form, the CDR3 reads TGTGCCAGCAGTGTGGTAGCGGGGGGGCCCATTCAGTACTTC. It yields the protein CASSVVAGGPIQYF.

J is TRBJ2-1 and V is TRBV28, with 7 nucleotides matching TRBD2. V shed 3 bases and J 4 bases; nucleotides not matched to a gene: 6. Germline CDR1 reads MDHEN; CDR2 reads SYDVKM. This CDR3 is built from 15 residues. CDR3 DNA sequence: TGTGCCAGCAGTTTTCAGCTAGCGGAATACAATGAGCAGTTCTTC. It yields the protein CASSFQLAEYNEQFF.

The rearrangement links TRBV5-1 to TRBJ1-4, with D hard to call. V lost 5 bases, J lost 8 bases, and 19 bases lay in between. This CDR3 has 15 residues. Germline V gene data show CDR1 as SGHRS and CDR2 as YFSETQ. The CDR3 bases are TGCGCCAGCAGGGACGAGGGATCCCCGAACGAAAAACTGTTTTTT. Protein product: CASRDEGSPNEKLFF.

The V call is TRBV28, the J call TRBJ2-5, with 8 bases that match TRBD1. The CDR3 has 14 amino acids. CDR1 and CDR2 from the germline V gene are MDHEN and SYDVKM. Losses at the gene ends were 4 bases for V and 6 bases for J; bases not matched to a gene: 7. The CDR3 here is CASSSYRGRKTQYF. The CDR3 DNA is TGTGCCAGCAGTTCGTACAGGGGGAGGAAGACCCAGTACTTC.

The CDR3, as DNA: TGTGCCAGCAGCTTGGCTTGGGAAATAAGCTACACCTTC. Translating it yields CASSLAWEISYTF. This chain links TRBV5-6 with TRBJ1-2; D uncertain. The CDR3 has 13 residues. Trimming left V 0 bases short and J 9 bases short, with 12 bases between. The germline V gene has CDR1 SGHDT and CDR2 YYEEEE.

J is TRBJ1-5 and V is TRBV4-3, with TRBD1 matching over 7 bases. Germline V gene lookup returns CDR1 LGHNA and CDR2 YSLEER. The CDR3 runs 15 residues. J was trimmed by 6 bases and V by 4 bases; bases with no gene match: 9. The DNA for the CDR3 is TGCGCCAGCAGCCGACGACAGGGAACGGGTCAGCCCCAGCATTTT. Translated, it gives CASSRRQGTGQPQHF.

This chain uses TRBV2 with TRBJ2-3; no definite D call. The germline gives CDR1 SNHLY, CDR2 FYNNEI. The CDR3 totals 12 residues. The CDR3, as DNA: TGTGCGATCGGGCAAAGCACAGATACGCAGTATTTT. This translates into CAIGQSTDTQYF.

Only one count was recorded for this clone. J is TRBJ1-2 and V is TRBV5-1; 8 positions match TRBD1. V lost 4 bases and J lost 7; bases outside the gene matches: 9. Per the germline V gene, CDR1 is SGHRS and CDR2 is YFSETQ. The CDR3 contains 14 residues. In DNA, the CDR3 is TGCGCCAGCAGCACCCTGACAGGGGACCTTGGCTACACCTTC. As protein: CASSTLTGDLGYTF.

This clone was recorded a few times. As DNA, the CDR3 is TGTGCCAGCAGGGGGAGGGCTGGGGCCAACGTCCTGACTTTC. Encoded protein: CASRGRAGANVLTF. The chain employs TRBV5-6 and TRBJ2-6, with 7 nucleotides matching TRBD2. The CDR3 sequence is 14 residues long. CDR1 and CDR2 from the germline V gene are SGHDT and YYEEEE. With V trimmed by 5 bases and J by 2 bases, 1 base remained unmatched.

The chain joins TRBV2 to TRBJ2-4; D may be TRBD1 (6 bases). Germline V gene data show CDR1 as SNHLY and CDR2 as FYNNEI. The CDR3 is 14 amino acids. Trimming left V 4 bases short and J 0 bases short, with 7 bases between. The chain's CDR3 is CASSGTVAKNIQYF. The CDR3 coding sequence is TGTGCCAGCAGTGGGACAGTAGCCAAAAACATTCAGTACTTC.

The chain couples TRBV4-2 to TRBJ1-2; unclear D gene. Trimming shortened V by 0 bases and J by 8 bases, and 19 bases separated the two germline ends. The CDR3 loop spans 16 amino acids. Germline CDR1 LGHNA, CDR2 YNFKEQ. CDR3 sequence (DNA): TGTGCCAGCAGCCAAGAACTGTGGACGGGAACCAGGGGCTACACCTTC. This encodes CASSQELWTGTRGYTF.

The rearrangement uses TRBV9 and TRBJ1-3; a possible D gene is TRBD1 (5 bases). Germline V gene data show CDR1 as SGDLS and CDR2 as YYNGEE. V was trimmed by 3 bases and J by 0 bases, leaving 7 bases between them. This CDR3 contains 14 residues. The CDR3 loop is CASSDGTSGNTIYF. CDR3 DNA sequence: TGTGCCAGCAGCGACGGGACCTCTGGAAACACCATATATTTT.

V usage is TRBV7-7 and J usage is TRBJ2-2; a possible D gene is TRBD2 (6 bases). Germline-derived CDR1 and CDR2 are SSHAT and FNYEAQ (reference sequence). The CDR3 sequence is 12 residues long. DNA of the CDR3: TGTGCTAGCGGAGGGGTTCCCGGGGAGCTGTTTTTT. It yields the protein CASGGVPGELFF.

This rearrangement joins TRBV4-1 to TRBJ2-7, with 8 bases identical to TRBD1. J lost 1 base, V lost 0 bases, and 17 bases had no gene match. CDR1 MGHRA and CDR2 YSYEKL come from the germline V gene. The CDR3 spans 20 residues. In nucleotides, the CDR3 is TGCGCCAGCAGCCAAGATCCAGGGGGCTCCATAATCGCGGGGTCCTACGAGCAGTACTTC. Encoded protein: CASSQDPGGSIIAGSYEQYF.

This chain connects TRBV4-2 to TRBJ2-7; D is ambiguous. Germline V gene lookup returns CDR1 LGHNA and CDR2 YNFKEQ. This CDR3 spans 13 amino acids. V was cut by 0 bases and J by 6 bases, with 9 bases left in between. CDR3 residues: CASSQETVREQYF. The CDR3 DNA reads as TGTGCCAGCAGCCAAGAAACAGTTCGCGAGCAGTACTTC.

This clone was detected a few times. This chain links TRBV10-3 with TRBJ2-3; D may be TRBD2 (5 bases). Trimming stripped 3 bases from V and 0 bases from J, with 13 bases between. The CDR3 contains 16 residues. Germline CDR1 is ENHRY and CDR2 is SYGVKD. The CDR3 reads CAISDGITTSTDTQYF. CDR3 bases: TGTGCCATCAGTGACGGGATCACTACTAGCACAGATACGCAGTATTTT.

This chain uses TRBV10-2 with TRBJ2-3; D is possibly TRBD1 or TRBD2 (5 bases each). The length of the CDR3 is 13 residues. Looked up from germline, CDR1 is WSHSY and CDR2 is SAAADI. The V end lost 2 bases, the J end lost 5 bases, and 8 bases lay between the germline ends. The CDR3 here is CASSEGAGDTQYF. The CDR3 DNA reads as TGCGCCAGCAGTGAGGGGGCGGGAGATACGCAGTATTTT.